This T cell receptor beta chain was obtained from a study of OX40 agonist ivuxolimab in advanced cancers. Germline V gene data show CDR1 as MDHEN and CDR2 as SYDVKM. The CDR3 has 16 residues. V dropped 4 bases and J dropped 5; count of bases not matched to a gene: 11. Profiled with immunoSEQ multiplex PCR; TCRdb holds only in-frame clones, not every one. Here the sample spans approximately 65,000 clones, roughly 87% being singletons. The rearrangement joins TRBV28 to TRBJ2-5, with 9 bases that match TRBD1. The source of this sequence is an adult with an advanced solid tumor such as melanoma, head and neck, liver or kidney cancer. Sequences were derived from CD4+ or CD8+ T cells sorted from blood, sampled in a trial of the OX40 agonist ivuxolimab. The CDR3 DNA reads TGTGCCAGCAGTTCCCAACAGGGGGCCGTTAAGGAGACCCAGTACTTC. As protein: CASSSQQGAVKETQYF.